This entry features one T cell receptor (beta chain) sequence. This receptor's antigen is unknown. Per-base quality was not reported, and no clone a single base away is much larger than it. The CDR3 regions of human TCRbeta chains were analyzed by immunosequencing. The authors' analysis ran thus. TCRs in the repertoires were matched against a reference library of SARS-CoV-2-specific TCRs that had been generated with the MIRA antigen-specificity platform. Breadth was defined as the fraction of unique TCRs that were SARS-CoV-2-associated, and depth was defined as the fraction of total T cells that were SARS-CoV-2-associated. Each spike-specific TCR was assigned to its reactive spike region and to a CD4 or CD8 class using the MIRA data. Log10-transformed breadth and depth values were compared by one-way ANOVA with Sidak's multiple comparisons tests. The table was pulled from immuneACCESS by TCRdb, which kept in-frame rearrangements only. Such tables lose some clones; where checked, under half of the loss comes from unresolved V genes, and the rest has no known cause. The V and J calls and clone size were taken over from that table, and D and trimming were inferred from the DNA. In all, the sample holds about 50,000 clones, and around 85% of those were seen once. Of the sample, around 20% falls within the top ten clones.

The CDR3, from cysteine to phenylalanine, totals 16 residues. Of the read, only the CDR3 DNA is kept; its 48 bases are in frame from base 1. V and J lose 3 bases and 4 bases, and a span of 16 bases separates them. Reading the germline V gene gives CDR1 KGHSH and CDR2 LQKENI. This entry is derived from a study of T cell responses to AZD1222 COVID-19 vaccine (dated by TCRdb to the early 2020s). General notes on the study: TCR sequencing covered 230 or so trial participants: 200 to 210 given two doses of AZD1222 and about 26 given two doses of MenACWY control vaccine. Enrollment into the trials was organized by age into subgroups of 18-55, 56-69 and 70-plus years, and those subgroups contained around 150, 28 and 57 TCR-sequenced participants, respectively. Overall results and qualifications from the work: Conclusions about previously exposed vaccinees were limited because only a handful of AZD1222 recipients were SARS-CoV-2 seropositive at baseline. CD4 TCRs associated with the vaccine covered the entire spike protein, and the dominant responses were in regions 160-218 and 743-854. Participants were mostly white British and included more females than males, and it was suggested by the authors that clonal diversity may have been underestimated. Nearly half of unique spike-specific TCRs reportedly recognized epitopes outside regions mutated in the B.1.351 and B.1.1.7 variants. Spike-specific TCR breadth and depth rose significantly after two AZD1222 doses compared with day 0 and with MenACWY recipients. The 56-69-year group was small, and its depth increase did not reach significance, likely because of low power. Because no day 14 peak-response samples were available, the repertoires could be characterized only after the peak T cell response.

Read against the paper, the sample's time point label means: baseline before first vaccination. The treatment or condition label here, explained by the study, means: meningococcal conjugate vaccine given as trial control. Vaccinee samples came from UK trials COV001 and COV002, including a single-blind randomized controlled phase 2/3 trial of AZD1222 (ChAdOx1 nCoV-19) in healthy adults. For TCRbeta chain sequencing, PBMC samples were collected from trial participants at day 0 and at day 28 after the second dose. The source was peripheral blood, collected on day 0 of MenACWY control vaccination. This TCR came from an adult in good health. The chain joins TRBV18 to TRBJ2-1; TRBD2 is possibly the D segment (5 matching bases). The sequenced DNA: TGTGCCAGCTCACCGCGGACTGGAGACGGTTACAATGAGCAGTTCTTC. This is translated as CASSPRTGDGYNEQFF.